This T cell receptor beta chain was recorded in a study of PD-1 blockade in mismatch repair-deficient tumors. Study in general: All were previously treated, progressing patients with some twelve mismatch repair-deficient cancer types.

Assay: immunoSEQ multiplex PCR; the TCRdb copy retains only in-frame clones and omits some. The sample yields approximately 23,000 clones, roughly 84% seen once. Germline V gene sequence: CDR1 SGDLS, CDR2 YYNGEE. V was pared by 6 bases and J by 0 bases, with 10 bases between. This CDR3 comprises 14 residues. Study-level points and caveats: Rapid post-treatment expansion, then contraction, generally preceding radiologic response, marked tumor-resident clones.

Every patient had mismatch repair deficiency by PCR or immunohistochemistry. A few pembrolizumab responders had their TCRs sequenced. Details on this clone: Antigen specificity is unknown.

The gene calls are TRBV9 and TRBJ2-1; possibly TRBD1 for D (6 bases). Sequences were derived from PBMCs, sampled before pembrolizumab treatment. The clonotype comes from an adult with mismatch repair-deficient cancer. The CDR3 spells CASTKDSSYNEQFF. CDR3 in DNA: TGTGCCAGCACCAAGGACAGCTCCTACAATGAGCAGTTCTTC.